This TCR beta chain was documented in a study of Ad26.COV2.S vaccination and SARS-CoV-2 variants. The germline CDR1 and CDR2 sequences are SGDLS and YYNGEE. CDR3 length: 15 amino acids. The V end lost 1 base, the J end lost 2 bases, and 10 bases lay between the germline ends. The table came from immunoSEQ multiplex PCR; TCRdb's copy has only in-frame clones and leaves some out. The sample includes 350,000 to 500,000 clones, around 90% of them seen just once. Described treatment: approximately 18 received Ad26.COV2.S at low or high dose, single or two shots; five or six received placebo; per-sample allocation not given. Specimen acquisition occurred on day 63 following the initial vaccine or placebo injection. Notes on this clone: Its antigen is currently unknown.

The study's findings and limits: Participants in the vaccine arm had higher spike-specific TCR breadth; placebo recipients had lower. Once vaccination had occurred, spike-specific CD8+ and CD4+ T cell responses reportedly showed substantial breadth.

The input for sequencing was peripheral blood, taken in a trial of Ad26.COV2.S vaccine versus placebo. The sequence was collected from a person between 18 and 65 years old who received the Ad26.COV2.S COVID-19 vaccine or a placebo. The chain uses TRBV9 and TRBJ1-3; TRBD1 might be the D (5 bases). The CDR3 sequence: CASSVTGDPGNTIYF. CDR3 in DNA: TGTGCCAGCAGCGTAACTGGGGACCCTGGAAACACCATATATTTT.